This T cell receptor beta chain was captured in a study of blood T cell repertoires in COVID-19. TCRdb's copy holds only in-frame clones and misses some; the assay was immunoSEQ multiplex PCR. The sample lists roughly 200,000 clones, about 87% occurring once. V lost 9 bases, J lost 2 bases, and 4 bases stayed unmatched. Germline V gene lookup returns CDR1 MNHEY and CDR2 SVGAGI. The length of the CDR3 is 13 residues. The specimen sequenced was peripheral blood. This receptor was identified in a man in his 60s who had recovered from COVID-19. The gene calls are TRBV6-5 and TRBJ2-7; 10 positions agree with TRBD1. The CDR3 region is CASRQGATYEQYF. CDR3 sequence (DNA): TGTGCCAGTCGACAGGGGGCGACCTACGAGCAGTACTTC.